This entry lists 25 T cell receptor beta chains sequenced from one sample in a study of cytomegalovirus exposure and HLA in healthy donors (dated by TCRdb to about 2017). The method behind the library was the immunoSEQ multiplex PCR assay. Entries here come from immuneACCESS through TCRdb and include only in-frame sequences with V and J called. Some clones fail to appear in such tables; in the studies checked, an unresolved V gene covers under half of the shortfall, and the cause of the remainder is unknown. The sample contains under 350,000 clones, approximately 83% of them found a single time. The top ten constitute roughly 0.99% of the sample. Sequenced input: PBMCs. These receptors were obtained from a woman aged 18-29 years in good health and CMV-seronegative.

Of note for this clone: The CDR3 ends on some other residue instead of the conserved phenylalanine or tryptophan, so this is likely a read error. The limits of the CDR3 on the DNA are not certain, so only TCRdb's listed CDR3 is given. V gene TRBV12-2 combines with J gene TRBJ2-7; the table's TRBD2 call for D was not verified on the DNA. TRBV12-2 is assigned pseudogene status. Termini included, the CDR3 measures 12 amino acids. CDR3 amino acids: CASRYGLAVKGL.

The rearrangement links TRBV7-9 to TRBJ2-1; D may be TRBD2 (6 bases). Germline assignment: CDR1 SEHNR and CDR2 FQNEAQ (reference sequence). V was trimmed by 5 bases and J by 7 bases, leaving 15 bases between them. There are 14 residues in the CDR3. The CDR3: CASSPEGIGNEQFF. As DNA, the CDR3 is TGTGCCAGCAGCCCGGAGGGAATCGGGAATGAGCAGTTCTTC.

This clone was found once. The V and J genes are TRBV7-6 and TRBJ1-2; 10 bases are shared with TRBD1. Germline values: CDR1 SGHVS, CDR2 FNYEAQ. The J segment lost 7 bases and the V segment lost 1 base, leaving 3 bases of the junction unmatched. This CDR3 has 14 amino acids. CDR3 region: CASSLGGQGRGYTF. CDR3 DNA sequence: TGTGCCAGCAGCTTAGGGGGACAGGGGCGTGGCTACACCTTC. Using reference TRBV7-6 and TRBJ1-2 for the parts outside the CDR3, the full variable domain is GAGVSQSPRYKVTKRGQDVALRCDPISGHVSLYWYRQALGQGPEFLTYFNYEAQQDKSGLPNDRFSAERPEGSISTLTIQRTEQRDSAMYRCASSLGGQGRGYTFGSGTRLTVV.

The rearrangement uses TRBV5-4 and TRBJ1-5, with 7 bases aligning to TRBD1. CDR1 and CDR2 (germline): SGHNT, YYREEE (reference sequence). V gave up 2 bases and J gave up 0 bases; unmatched junction bases: 2. This CDR3 region has 15 residues. CDR3 sequence: CASSFGTASNQPQHF. The DNA of the CDR3 is TGTGCCAGCAGCTTCGGGACAGCTAGCAATCAGCCCCAGCATTTT. Filled out from reference TRBV5-4 and TRBJ1-5, the complete variable domain reads ETGVTQSPTHLIKTRGQQVTLRCSSQSGHNTVSWYQQALGQGPQFIFQYYREEENGRGNFPPRFSGLQFPNYSSELNVNALELDDSALYLCASSFGTASNQPQHFGDGTRLSIL.

This clone was detected a few times. The V call is TRBV19, the J call TRBJ1-3; the match to TRBD1 covers 8 bases. The V gene's germline CDR1 is LNHDA and CDR2 SQIVND (reference sequence). Trimming at V came to 6 bases and at J to 4 bases, leaving 5 bases not matched to a gene. The CDR3 spans 14 residues. DNA of the CDR3: TGTGCCAGTAGATCGACAGGGGCAGGAAACACCATATATTTT. Encoded protein: CASRSTGAGNTIYF. The full variable domain, with the rest looked up from reference TRBV19 and TRBJ1-3, is DGGITQSPKYLFRKEGQNVTLSCEQNLNHDAMYWYRQDPGQGLRLIYYSQIVNDFQKGDIAEGYSVSREKKESFPLTVTSAQKNPTAFYLCASRSTGAGNTIYFGEGSWLTVV.

The chain uses TRBV28 and TRBJ1-1, with TRBD1 matching 9 bases. The CDR3 is 15 residues long. With 6 bases clipped from V and 1 base from J, the junction kept 6 bases outside the gene matches. CDR1 is MDHEN, CDR2 SYDVKM, per germline. CDR3 nucleotides: TGTGCCAGCAGATCTGGGACAGGGCGGAACACTGAAGCTTTCTTT. It yields the protein CASRSGTGRNTEAFF.

This clone appeared once. The V and J genes are TRBV27 and TRBJ2-7, with TRBD2 as a possible D gene (6 bases). The germline gives CDR1 MNHEY, CDR2 SMNVEV (reference sequence). The V gene lost 5 bases and the J gene lost 6 bases, with 14 bases spanning the gap. The CDR3 loop spans 13 amino acids. The CDR3 sequence is CASSPGTRGEQYF. CDR3 bases: TGTGCCAGCAGTCCCGGGACTCGGGGCGAGCAGTACTTC.

The V and J genes are TRBV11-1 and TRBJ1-2; D possibly corresponds to TRBD1 (6 bases). The CDR3 sequence is 15 residues long. Germline CDR1 is SGHAT and CDR2 is FQDESV (reference sequence). Trimming stripped 5 bases from V and 6 bases from J, with 19 bases between. The CDR3 here is CASSPRGGLFHGYTF. CDR3 in DNA: TGTGCCAGCAGCCCCCGGGGGGGGCTTTTCCATGGCTACACCTTC.

The chain couples TRBV2 to TRBJ1-5, with D unresolved. The CDR3 contains 14 residues. With 2 bases removed from V and 0 bases from J, the gap between germline ends came to 5 bases. Germline V gene data show CDR1 as SNHLY and CDR2 as FYNNEI. The CDR3 bases are TGTGCCAGCAGTGAATTAGTTAGCAATCAGCCCCAGCATTTT. Amino acids: CASSELVSNQPQHF.

CDR3 region: CAWSVPGGESGYTF. Here the CDR3 DNA reads TGTGCCTGGAGTGTACCGGGGGGCGAGAGTGGCTACACCTTC. V and J are TRBV30 and TRBJ1-2, with a weak D call TRBD1 (6 bases). CDR1 and CDR2 from the germline V gene are GTSNPN and SVGIG (reference sequence). Trimming stripped 0 bases from V and 7 bases from J, with 15 bases between. This CDR3 region has 14 residues.

V and J are TRBV25-1 and TRBJ2-7; 10 nucleotides align to TRBD2. V lost 4 bases and J lost 2; bases outside the gene matches: 8. Germline lookup yields CDR1 MGHDK and CDR2 SYGVNS. The CDR3 is 16 residues long. Here the CDR3 reads CASSVAGGYHPYEQYF. The CDR3 DNA is TGTGCCAGCAGTGTAGCGGGGGGCTATCATCCCTACGAGCAGTACTTC.

To note about this clone: The sample holds other DNA sequences that translate to the same CDR3. The CDR3 DNA follows: TGTGCCAGCATTGGACTAGCGGGAGGGGAGACCCAGTACTTC. Amino acids: CASIGLAGGETQYF. This sequence joins TRBV11-2 and TRBJ2-5, with 15 positions matching TRBD2. The CDR3 runs 14 residues. Germline assignment: CDR1 SGHAT and CDR2 FQNNGV. The V segment lost 7 bases and the J segment 5 bases; nucleotides outside the gene matches: 2. The whole variable domain, filled in from reference TRBV11-2 and TRBJ2-5, reads EAGVAQSPRYKIIEKRQSVAFWCNPISGHATLYWYQQILGQGPKLLIQFQNNGVVDDSQLPKDRFSAERLKGVDSTLKIQPAKLEDSAVYLCASIGLAGGETQYFGPGTRLLVL.

The chain uses TRBV9 and TRBJ1-2; D call uncertain. Germline CDR1 reads SGDLS; CDR2 reads YYNGEE. V was cut by 0 bases and J by 6 bases, with 9 bases left in between. This CDR3 region has 13 residues. The CDR3 nucleotides read TGTGCCAGCAGCGTAGATGTCGGGGATGGCTACACCTTC. Amino acid sequence: CASSVDVGDGYTF. Full variable domain (outside the CDR3, taken from reference TRBV9 and TRBJ1-2): DSGVTQTPKHLITATGQRVTLRCSPRSGDLSVYWYQQSLDQGLQFLIQYYNGEERAKGNILERFSAQQFPDLHSELNLSSLELGDSALYFCASSVDVGDGYTFGSGTRLTVV.

The V and J genes are TRBV7-2 and TRBJ2-2, with 7 bases fitting TRBD2. This CDR3 has 15 residues. Germline CDR1 SGHTA, CDR2 FQGNSA. Germline trimming cut 8 bases from V and 3 bases from J; bases unmatched to any gene: 9. The CDR3 sequence is CASLWAGVDTGELFF. The CDR3 DNA is TGTGCCAGCTTATGGGCGGGGGTAGACACCGGGGAGCTGTTTTTT.

The chain couples TRBV6-5 to TRBJ1-2, with TRBD1 as a possible D gene (5 bases). The CDR3 runs 15 residues. Germline assignment: CDR1 MNHEY and CDR2 SVGAGI. Trimming removed 0 bases at V and 7 bases at J, with 15 bases between. Here the CDR3 DNA reads TGTGCCAGCAGTTACTCGACGGGGGTTGTAGGTGGCTACACCTTC. Translating it yields CASSYSTGVVGGYTF.

This chain links TRBV28 with TRBJ1-5, with 8 bases aligning to TRBD1. Germline CDR1 and CDR2: MDHEN and SYDVKM. J lost 7 bases, V lost 5 bases, and 7 bases had no gene match. The CDR3 sequence is 14 residues long. CDR3 sequence (DNA): TGTGCCAGCAGTCTAGGACAGGGTACGCAGCCCCAGCATTTT. Amino acids: CASSLGQGTQPQHF.

The J gene is TRBJ2-2, the V gene TRBV14; 10 positions agree with TRBD1. Germline loops: CDR1 SGHDN, CDR2 FVKESK. V lost 2 bases to trimming and J lost 1 base; unmatched junction nucleotides: 7. This CDR3 has 18 residues. CDR3 region: CASSQYLGQGMNTGELFF. The CDR3 DNA follows: TGTGCCAGCAGCCAATACCTGGGACAGGGGATGAACACCGGGGAGCTGTTTTTT.

The CDR3 DNA sequence: TGTGCCAGCAGCGTAGATCGTAGAGGGAACGAGCAGTACTTC. Translating gives CASSVDRRGNEQYF. This chain joins TRBV9 and TRBJ2-7, with D possibly being TRBD2 (5 bases). Germline-derived CDR1 and CDR2 are SGDLS and YYNGEE. Between the trimmed V and J ends, which lost 0 bases and 5 bases, there was a span of 12 bases. There are 14 residues in the CDR3.

The J gene is TRBJ1-3, the V gene TRBV18; maybe TRBD1 (6 bases). Germline V gene data show CDR1 as KGHSH and CDR2 as LQKENI. Trimming took off 5 bases at V and 4 bases at J, with 18 bases between the two ends. This CDR3 region has 16 residues. CDR3 sequence (DNA): TGTGCCAGCTCATTGGGGGCGCATTCATCCGGAAACACCATATATTTT. This encodes CASSLGAHSSGNTIYF.

A few counts support this clone. The chain has TRBV20-1 and TRBJ1-1; D gene ambiguous. Deletions cut 6 bases from V and 10 bases from J, with 15 bases between. The CDR3 consists of 11 residues. Germline values: CDR1 DFQATT, CDR2 SNEGSKA (reference sequence). In DNA form, the CDR3 reads TGCAGTGCGGCACTTTGGGCCGGAGCTTTCTTT. Its translation: CSAALWAGAFF.

The gene calls are TRBV7-3 and TRBJ2-5; D possibly corresponds to TRBD2 (5 bases). V was trimmed by 0 bases and J by 5 bases, leaving 13 bases between them. There are 15 residues in the CDR3. CDR1 SGHTA and CDR2 FQGTGA come from the germline V gene. The CDR3 DNA reads as TGTGCCAGCAGCTTAACCCCACGAGGGAAGGAGACCCAGTACTTC. This encodes CASSLTPRGKETQYF.

This clone was seen a single time. CDR3 sequence reads: CASGAATSSYEQYF. The CDR3 region has the DNA TGTGCCAGCGGGGCCGCCACCTCCTCCTACGAGCAGTACTTC. This chain joins TRBV6-5 and TRBJ2-7; D is perhaps TRBD1 (5 bases). The germline V gene encodes CDR1 MNHEY and CDR2 SVGAGI. This CDR3 spans 14 amino acids. Between the trimmed V and J ends, which lost 8 bases and 0 bases, there was a span of 14 bases.

V usage is TRBV4-1 and J usage is TRBJ2-5, with a possible D match to TRBD1 (7 bases). The CDR3 loop spans 15 amino acids. Trimming pared 2 bases from V and 2 bases from J, leaving 12 bases between. Germline values: CDR1 MGHRA, CDR2 YSYEKL. The CDR3 loop is CASSQQQGGQETQYF. The DNA of the CDR3 is TGCGCCAGCAGCCAACAGCAGGGGGGACAAGAGACCCAGTACTTC.

V usage is TRBV18 and J usage is TRBJ1-6, with TRBD1 matching 10 bases. V was clipped by 2 bases and J by 8 bases; unmatched bases: 3. The CDR3 is 15 amino acids. The germline V gene has CDR1 KGHSH and CDR2 LQKENI. The CDR3 DNA sequence: TGTGCCAGCTCACCAGGGACAGGGGCCGATTCACCCCTCCACTTT. Residues: CASSPGTGADSPLHF.

The chain recombines TRBV5-1 with TRBJ2-5; 11 nucleotides match TRBD2. V dropped 3 bases and J dropped 5; count of bases not matched to a gene: 9. There are 16 residues in the CDR3. Germline V lookup: CDR1 SGHRS, CDR2 YFSETQ. The CDR3 DNA reads TGCGCCAGCAGCTCCGTAACTAGCGGGAGTTACGAGACCCAGTACTTC. Its translation is CASSSVTSGSYETQYF.